This TCR beta chain came from a study of blood T cell repertoires in COVID-19. At the level of the study: Sites in the United States, Italy and Spain provided acute and convalescent COVID-19 samples. Sources were T cells, B-cell-depleted T cells, or PBMCs; the material itself was cDNA or gDNA.

Source study methods: Amplified reference gene primers provided the basis for estimating nucleated cell counts. Produced via immunoSEQ multiplex PCR; TCRdb's table is partial and in-frame only. The V and J calls and clone size are taken from that table; D and trimming were inferred from the DNA. The sample shows under 150,000 clones, around four fifths of them seen only once. Sequencing was carried out using peripheral blood. The clonotype comes from a woman in her 40s with active or convalescent COVID-19.

The CDR3 is CAISDSPNTEAFF. DNA for the CDR3: TGTGCCATCAGTGACAGTCCGAACACTGAAGCTTTCTTT. The chain couples TRBV10-3 to TRBJ1-1, with unresolved D. V was pared by 3 bases and J by 1 base, with 6 bases between. The CDR3 totals 13 residues. Per the germline V gene, CDR1 is ENHRY and CDR2 is SYGVKD.